These 20 T cell receptor beta chains share one sample of origin, sequenced in a study of T cell responses to AZD1222 COVID-19 vaccine. TCRdb keeps only in-frame clones here, not all; method: immunoSEQ multiplex PCR. The sample contains more than 90,000 clones, about 82% of which appear only once. Sequenced here: peripheral blood, sampled 28 days after the second AZD1222 dose. All receptors derive from an adult who received the AZD1222 COVID-19 vaccine.

This rearrangement joins TRBV12-3 or TRBV12-4 to TRBJ1-5; D gene ambiguous. Trimming left V 3 bases short and J 7 bases short, with 10 bases between. The CDR3 covers 13 residues. CDR3 loop: CASSFLLGQPQHF. For the CDR3, the DNA is TGTGCCAGCAGTTTTTTGCTGGGACAGCCCCAGCATTTT.

This clone was detected a few times. The rearrangement uses TRBV15 and TRBJ2-5; no clear D gene. Germline CDR1 and CDR2: LNHNV and YYDKDF (reference sequence). Trimming cost V 4 bases and J 2 bases, with 17 bases left between them. CDR3 length: 16 amino acids. The CDR3 nucleotides read TGTGCCACCAGCAAAGGAGAAGCGATCGAACAAGAGACCCAGTACTTC. Protein product: CATSKGEAIEQETQYF.

This rearrangement joins TRBV6-1 to TRBJ2-2, with D tentatively TRBD1 (5 bases). With 10 bases removed from V and 2 bases from J, the gap between germline ends came to 11 bases. This CDR3 spans 13 amino acids. The germline gives CDR1 MNHNS, CDR2 SASEGT. For the CDR3, the DNA is TGTGCCACCCGTCGGACAAACACCGGGGAGCTGTTTTTT. Translating gives CATRRTNTGELFF.

The V gene is TRBV24-1, the J gene TRBJ1-5; unclear D gene. Trimming left V 9 bases short and J 2 bases short, with 7 bases between. CDR3 length equals 12 residues. CDR1 is KGHDR, CDR2 SFDVKD, per germline. DNA of the CDR3: TGTGCCACCGAGGTAGGCAATCAGCCCCAGCATTTT. The encoded protein is CATEVGNQPQHF.

The chain couples TRBV19 to TRBJ1-2; D ambiguous. Trimming left V 9 bases short and J 7 bases short, with 9 bases between. The length of the CDR3 is 10 residues. CDR1 LNHDA and CDR2 SQIVND come from the germline V gene (reference sequence). The CDR3 loop reads CASLIGGYTF. The CDR3 DNA sequence: TGTGCCAGCCTTATCGGTGGCTACACCTTC.

This chain joins TRBV3-1 (or the pseudogene TRBV3-2) and TRBJ2-6; 13 bases are shared with TRBD2. The CDR3 sequence is 17 residues long. CDR1 is LGHDT and CDR2 is YNNKEL in the germline V gene (reference sequence). The V gene end was trimmed by 3 bases and the J gene end by 2 bases; junction bases not matched to a gene: 1. Written as DNA, the CDR3 is TGTGCCAGCAGCCATGGACTAGCGGGAGCTGGGGCCAACGTCCTGACTTTC. Its translation is CASSHGLAGAGANVLTF.

The J gene is TRBJ2-7, the V gene TRBV27, with TRBD1 matching over 8 bases. Germline V gene lookup returns CDR1 MNHEY and CDR2 SMNVEV (reference sequence). CDR3 length: 14 residues. J gave up 2 bases and V 3 bases, and 3 bases lay outside the gene matches. The CDR3 spells CASSFVTGAYEQYF. In DNA, the CDR3 is TGTGCCAGCAGTTTCGTGACAGGGGCCTACGAGCAGTACTTC.

The V gene is TRBV5-5, the J gene TRBJ1-2; D call uncertain. Germline CDR1 SGHKS, CDR2 YYEKEE (reference sequence). The CDR3 totals 14 residues. The germline V and J ends were trimmed by 2 bases and 8 bases, with 16 bases remaining between them. The CDR3 loop is CASSFFRPEMGYTF. CDR3 sequence (DNA): TGTGCCAGCAGCTTCTTCAGACCGGAGATGGGCTACACCTTC.

This clone has a single count. The rearrangement uses TRBV9 and TRBJ2-4; D could derive from TRBD1 or TRBD2 (5 bases each). CDR3 length: 14 amino acids. Trimming took 4 bases from V and 9 from J, leaving 17 bases between them. Germline V gene data show CDR1 as SGDLS and CDR2 as YYNGEE. Written as DNA, the CDR3 is TGTGCCAGCAGCTACTCCGGGGCAGGAGGCATTCAGTACTTC. It translates to CASSYSGAGGIQYF.

The chain recombines TRBV19 with TRBJ2-2; TRBD2 matches at 10 bases. The CDR3 sequence is 14 residues long. With 6 bases clipped from V and 6 bases from J, the junction kept 4 bases outside the gene matches. Germline assignment: CDR1 LNHDA and CDR2 SQIVND (reference sequence). In nucleotides, the CDR3 is TGTGCCAGTAGACAAGGGACTAGCGCCGGGGAGCTGTTTTTT. Encoded protein: CASRQGTSAGELFF.

The CDR3 nucleotides are TGTGCCAGCAGCTTAGACGGGAGCCTAGCCAAAAACATTCAGTACTTC. It codes for CASSLDGSLAKNIQYF. The chain uses TRBV11-2 and TRBJ2-4, with a weak D call TRBD2 (6 bases). Trimming took off 0 bases at V and 0 bases at J, with 9 bases between the two ends. CDR3 length: 16 residues. From germline, CDR1 is SGHAT and CDR2 FQNNGV.

The V gene is TRBV19, the J gene TRBJ1-5, with D maybe TRBD1 (6 bases). V dropped 5 bases and J dropped 2 bases, with 13 bases sitting between them. The CDR3 extends over 15 amino acids. Germline V lookup: CDR1 LNHDA, CDR2 SQIVND (reference sequence). The DNA of the CDR3 is TGTGCCAGTAGTGGGGGGGCCGTCGGCAATCAGCCCCAGCATTTT. Its protein is CASSGGAVGNQPQHF.

V is TRBV9 and J is TRBJ2-7; the D call may be TRBD1 or TRBD2 (5 bases each). The CDR3 sequence is 15 residues long. Germline-derived CDR1 and CDR2 are SGDLS and YYNGEE. V was trimmed by 3 bases and J by 0 bases, leaving 13 bases between them. The CDR3 DNA reads as TGTGCCAGCAGCGGGGGCCTCGGGGCCTCCTACGAGCAGTACTTC. The encoded protein is CASSGGLGASYEQYF. The full variable domain, in which reference TRBV9 and TRBJ2-7 provide the parts outside the CDR3, is DSGVTQTPKHLITATGQRVTLRCSPRSGDLSVYWYQQSLDQGLQFLIQYYNGEERAKGNILERFSAQQFPDLHSELNLSSLELGDSALYFCASSGGLGASYEQYFGPGTRLTVT.

J is TRBJ1-2 and V is TRBV7-9; no reliable D call. The germline V and J ends were trimmed by 5 bases and 4 bases, with 11 bases remaining between them. The CDR3 has 13 residues. Germline-derived CDR1 and CDR2 are SEHNR and FQNEAQ (reference sequence). CDR3 residues: CASSPRTSYGYTF. The CDR3 nucleotides are TGTGCCAGCAGCCCCCGTACAAGCTATGGCTACACCTTC.

This clone occurred a few times. The V gene is TRBV7-3, the J gene TRBJ2-2, with 7 bases identical to TRBD1. CDR3 size: 14 residues. J lost 8 bases, V lost 3 bases, and 6 bases had no gene match. CDR1 SGHTA and CDR2 FQGTGA come from the germline V gene. CDR3 coding DNA: TGTGCCAGCAGCTTCGGCAGGGGGACGGGGGAGCTGTTTTTT. Protein: CASSFGRGTGELFF.

This clone occurred a few times. V is TRBV19 and J is TRBJ1-2; TRBD1 matches at 7 bases. The CDR3 spans 14 residues. The germline CDR1 and CDR2 sequences are LNHDA and SQIVND (reference sequence). Trimming cost V 5 bases and J 6 bases; bases outside gene matches: 9. CDR3 sequence (DNA): TGTGCCAGTAGTGCCCGTACAGGGGTTCATGGCTACACCTTC. Protein: CASSARTGVHGYTF.

V gene TRBV9 combines with J gene TRBJ2-5; TRBD1 agrees at 7 bases. The trim removed 4 bases at V and 5 bases at J, leaving 29 bases unmatched. CDR3 length: 21 residues. The germline V gene has CDR1 SGDLS and CDR2 YYNGEE. CDR3 bases: TGTGCCAGCAGCTCACCCGCCACCGCCGGATTAAATACAGGGGCTGGGGAGACCCAGTACTTC. Protein: CASSSPATAGLNTGAGETQYF.

This clone appeared once. CDR3 protein: CASSFGGGTEAFF. In nucleotides, the CDR3 is TGTGCCAGCAGCTTCGGGGGAGGCACTGAAGCTTTCTTT. This rearrangement joins TRBV7-3 to TRBJ1-1, with D possibly matching TRBD1 (5 bases). V was shortened by 3 bases and J by 4 bases, with 9 bases between the two germline ends. Germline CDR1 is SGHTA and CDR2 is FQGTGA. There are 13 residues in the CDR3.

The V gene is TRBV29-1, the J gene TRBJ2-7; 10 bases are shared with TRBD2. V shed 4 bases and J 4 bases; nucleotides not matched to a gene: 16. This CDR3 region has 17 residues. Germline CDR1 and CDR2: SQVTM and ANQGSEA. The CDR3 loop reads CSVVASLAGVRVYEQYF. CDR3 DNA: TGCAGCGTTGTGGCTAGTCTAGCGGGAGTCCGGGTTTACGAGCAGTACTTC.

The V call is TRBV9, the J call TRBJ2-3; D uncertain. CDR3 length equals 15 residues. From germline, CDR1 is SGDLS and CDR2 YYNGEE. V lost 0 bases to trimming and J lost 1 base, with 9 bases between them. The CDR3 sequence: CASSVGDWGTDTQYF. The DNA for the CDR3 is TGTGCCAGCAGCGTAGGTGATTGGGGCACAGATACGCAGTATTTT. Looking up the rest from reference TRBV9 and TRBJ2-3 gives the full variable domain: DSGVTQTPKHLITATGQRVTLRCSPRSGDLSVYWYQQSLDQGLQFLIQYYNGEERAKGNILERFSAQQFPDLHSELNLSSLELGDSALYFCASSVGDWGTDTQYFGPGTRLTVL.